Below, 6 T cell receptor beta chains from the same sample are listed, as sequenced in a study of blood T cell repertoires in COVID-19. Assay: immunoSEQ multiplex PCR; the TCRdb copy retains only in-frame clones and omits some. Among 250,000 to 350,000 clones listed, nearly 90% were seen once. Input material: PBMCs or T cells enriched from blood (not recorded which). Every receptor here comes from a woman in her 30s who had recovered from COVID-19.

This chain connects TRBV18 to TRBJ1-4; 7 bases are a match to TRBD1. CDR1 is KGHSH, CDR2 LQKENI, per germline. This CDR3 has 19 residues. V lost 2 bases, J lost 0 bases, and 12 bases stayed unmatched. The CDR3 DNA reads TGTGCCAGCTCACCAACGGGGACAGTTAACAGTGCAACTAATGAAAAACTGTTTTTT. Its protein product is CASSPTGTVNSATNEKLFF.

Here the CDR3 reads CASSRGQGGATGAFF. The CDR3 coding sequence is TGTGCCAGCAGTCGGGGACAGGGGGGAGCCACTGGGGCTTTCTTT. The chain employs TRBV6-5 and TRBJ1-1, with 11 bases fitting TRBD1. With V trimmed by 5 bases and J by 11 bases, 13 bases remained unmatched. Germline V gene data show CDR1 as MNHEY and CDR2 as SVGAGI. The CDR3 loop spans 15 amino acids.

A few counts support this clone. V is TRBV5-8 and J is TRBJ1-5, with unresolved D. The V gene's germline CDR1 is SGHTS and CDR2 YDEGEE. The CDR3 extends over 16 amino acids. V shed 1 base and J shed 3 bases, with 14 bases lying between them. The CDR3 here is CASSLKMTGYNQPQHF. CDR3 DNA: TGTGCCAGCAGCTTGAAGATGACGGGATACAATCAGCCCCAGCATTTT.

This chain joins TRBV10-3 and TRBJ1-6, with 8 bases fitting TRBD1. This CDR3 is 14 amino acids long. Unmatched junction bases numbered 5, after V lost 4 bases and J lost 9 bases. Germline V CDR1 and CDR2: ENHRY, SYGVKD. The CDR3 DNA follows: TGTGCCATCAGTGCCGGGACAGGTCTTTCACCCCTCCACTTT. It codes for CAISAGTGLSPLHF.

This clone was observed a handful of times. V and J are TRBV5-1 and TRBJ1-4, with TRBD1 as a possible D gene (5 bases). The germline CDR1 and CDR2 sequences are SGHRS and YFSETQ. Trimming cost V 6 bases and J 8 bases, with 20 bases left between them. CDR3 length equals 15 residues. Here the CDR3 DNA reads TGCGCCAGCACCCTGACCCCCTCAGGGAGGGAAAAACTGTTTTTT. As protein: CASTLTPSGREKLFF.

This chain joins TRBV10-1 and TRBJ2-1, with D tentatively TRBD1 (6 bases). V lost 5 bases to trimming and J lost 0 bases, with 14 bases between them. The CDR3 contains 16 residues. Germline V gene data show CDR1 as WNHNN and CDR2 as SYGVQD (reference sequence). The CDR3 DNA is TGCGCCAGCAGTCCCCAGGGGTCGAGCTCCTACAATGAGCAGTTCTTC. Its protein is CASSPQGSSSYNEQFF.